A single sample gave rise to the 20 T cell receptor beta chains below, sequenced in a study of blood T cell repertoires in COVID-19. Only in-frame clones appear in the TCRdb table, and some are missing; sequencing was by immunoSEQ multiplex PCR. Of about 420,000 clones listed, about 90% were seen once; the top ten hold 0.75% to 0.85%. Material: peripheral blood. These receptors were collected from a young man with COVID-19, enrolled during active disease.

V is TRBV19 and J is TRBJ1-4; D perhaps matches TRBD1 (5 bases). Trimming took off 7 bases at V and 1 base at J, with 7 bases between the two ends. The CDR3 is 13 residues long. In germline, CDR1 is LNHDA, CDR2 SQIVND (reference sequence). This CDR3 is CASMGQTNEKLFF. As DNA, the CDR3 is TGTGCCAGTATGGGGCAAACTAATGAAAAACTGTTTTTT.

The chain uses TRBV7-2 and TRBJ2-1; D perhaps matches TRBD2 (5 bases). The CDR3 is 15 residues long. Trimming left V 6 bases short and J 2 bases short, with 14 bases between. Germline loops: CDR1 SGHTA, CDR2 FQGNSA. Written as DNA, the CDR3 is TGTGCCAGCAGTACCGGGTCTAGCACCTACAATGAGCAGTTCTTC. Translation: CASSTGSSTYNEQFF.

The chain recombines TRBV11-3 with TRBJ1-1; no firm D call. CDR1 is SGHNT and CDR2 is YENEEA in the germline V gene. The CDR3 is 16 amino acids. The V and J ends lost 5 bases and 0 bases respectively, with 16 bases between them. The CDR3 protein is CASSTQYSNMNTEAFF. CDR3 in DNA: TGTGCCAGCAGCACTCAATACAGTAACATGAACACTGAAGCTTTCTTT.

This clone showed up just a few times. V and J are TRBV24-1 and TRBJ2-3; 14 bases are a match to TRBD2. Germline V CDR1 and CDR2: KGHDR, SFDVKD. After removal of 3 bases from V and 5 bases from J, the junction contained 3 bases not matched to a gene. This CDR3 has 16 amino acids. CDR3 nucleotide sequence: TGTGCCACCAGTGATACCGGGACTAGCGGGGGAGATACGCAGTATTTT. Protein: CATSDTGTSGGDTQYF.

The chain joins TRBV19 to TRBJ1-6; 9 positions agree with TRBD1. The germline V gene encodes CDR1 LNHDA and CDR2 SQIVND (reference sequence). V shed 9 bases, J shed 6 bases, and the junction held 6 bases outside the gene matches. The CDR3 has 14 residues. The CDR3 spells CASRTGEPNSPLHF. The CDR3 region has the DNA TGTGCCAGCCGGACAGGGGAACCTAATTCACCCCTCCACTTT.

This rearrangement joins TRBV24-1 to TRBJ2-1; TRBD1 might be the D (6 bases). The germline gives CDR1 KGHDR, CDR2 SFDVKD. The CDR3 totals 16 residues. V lost 2 bases, J lost 8 bases, and 18 bases lay in between. For the CDR3, the DNA is TGTGCCACCAGTGATTCCGTCCCGGGACACAAGGATGAGCAGTTCTTC. Protein product: CATSDSVPGHKDEQFF.

The rearrangement links TRBV9 to TRBJ2-3; no firm D call. This CDR3 is built from 17 residues. Trimming removed 0 bases at V and 0 bases at J, with 14 bases between. Germline lookup yields CDR1 SGDLS and CDR2 YYNGEE. This chain's CDR3 is CASSVGVWVRSTDTQYF. As DNA, the CDR3 is TGTGCCAGCAGCGTAGGTGTATGGGTCAGGAGCACAGATACGCAGTATTTT. Variable domain in full (rest from reference TRBV9 and TRBJ2-3): DSGVTQTPKHLITATGQRVTLRCSPRSGDLSVYWYQQSLDQGLQFLIQYYNGEERAKGNILERFSAQQFPDLHSELNLSSLELGDSALYFCASSVGVWVRSTDTQYFGPGTRLTVL.

The J gene is TRBJ1-1, the V gene TRBV27; 9 bases are a match to TRBD1. The CDR3 has 16 residues. The V and J ends lost 6 bases and 0 bases, in that order; junction bases with no gene match: 8. The germline V gene has CDR1 MNHEY and CDR2 SMNVEV (reference sequence). The CDR3 spells CASSPSRDRVNTEAFF. CDR3 nucleotides: TGTGCCAGCAGCCCTTCCCGGGACAGGGTGAACACTGAAGCTTTCTTT.

This chain links TRBV7-2 with TRBJ2-5; 14 bases map to TRBD2. Trimming at V came to 4 bases and at J to 5 bases, leaving 12 bases not matched to a gene. The CDR3 loop spans 18 amino acids. Germline V CDR1 and CDR2: SGHTA, FQGNSA. The CDR3 nucleotides are TGTGCCAGCAGCTATGGGGCCCGACTAGCGGGAGGGTGGGAGACCCAGTACTTC. Protein product: CASSYGARLAGGWETQYF. Filled out from reference TRBV7-2 and TRBJ2-5, the complete variable domain reads GAGVSQSPSNKVTEKGKDVELRCDPISGHTALYWYRQSLGQGLEFLIYFQGNSAPDKSGLPSDRFSAERTGGSVSTLTIQRTQQEDSAVYLCASSYGARLAGGWETQYFGPGTRLLVL.

The J gene is TRBJ2-2, the V gene TRBV7-3; 12 bases agree with TRBD2. From germline, CDR1 is SGHTA and CDR2 FQGTGA. The V segment lost 5 bases and the J segment 12 bases; nucleotides outside the gene matches: 4. This CDR3 is 13 amino acids long. The chain's CDR3 is CASSPGLAGKLFF. Written as DNA, the CDR3 is TGTGCCAGCAGCCCAGGACTAGCGGGAAAGCTGTTTTTT.

This rearrangement joins TRBV29-1 to TRBJ2-3; TRBD2 might be the D (6 bases). There are 16 residues in the CDR3. Trimming pared 2 bases from V and 1 base from J, leaving 16 bases between. From germline, CDR1 is SQVTM and CDR2 ANQGSEA. The chain's CDR3 is CSVEWDFDPGTDTQYF. As DNA, the CDR3 is TGCAGCGTTGAATGGGACTTCGACCCCGGCACAGATACGCAGTATTTT.

This rearrangement joins TRBV24-1 to TRBJ2-3; weak D call: TRBD2 (6 bases). From germline, CDR1 is KGHDR and CDR2 SFDVKD. The ends were cut back, 5 bases at V and 0 bases at J, with 11 bases in the middle. This CDR3 is 15 amino acids long. The CDR3 DNA sequence: TGTGCCACCAGTGTTGCGGGACGAAGCACAGATACGCAGTATTTT. It is translated as CATSVAGRSTDTQYF.

J is TRBJ2-7 and V is TRBV5-6; no definite D call. The V end was cut by 0 bases, the J end by 2 bases, with 12 bases between. Per the germline V gene, CDR1 is SGHDT and CDR2 is YYEEEE. This CDR3 has 15 residues. CDR3 coding DNA: TGTGCCAGCAGCTTGGGAGGCGGCGGAACCTACGAGCAGTACTTC. It yields the protein CASSLGGGGTYEQYF.

The V gene is TRBV7-2, the J gene TRBJ2-7; 8 nucleotides line up with TRBD2. V shed 1 base and J 4 bases; nucleotides not matched to a gene: 3. CDR3 size: 14 residues. The germline CDR1 and CDR2 sequences are SGHTA and FQGNSA. The CDR3 DNA reads TGTGCCAGCAGCTTAGAGGGCGGGAGGTACGAGCAGTACTTC. This codes for CASSLEGGRYEQYF. The variable domain in full, with the rest retrieved from reference TRBV7-2 and TRBJ2-7, is GAGVSQSPSNKVTEKGKDVELRCDPISGHTALYWYRQSLGQGLEFLIYFQGNSAPDKSGLPSDRFSAERTGGSVSTLTIQRTQQEDSAVYLCASSLEGGRYEQYFGPGTRLTVT.

This clone was recorded only once. The J gene is TRBJ2-7, the V gene TRBV19, with 8 bases lining up with TRBD1. The germline V gene encodes CDR1 LNHDA and CDR2 SQIVND (reference sequence). This CDR3 spans 13 amino acids. The J segment lost 3 bases and the V segment lost 7 bases, leaving 5 bases of the junction unmatched. CDR3 in amino acids: CASNAGTGYEQYF. The CDR3 coding sequence is TGTGCCAGTAATGCCGGGACAGGCTACGAGCAGTACTTC.

The rearrangement links TRBV1 to TRBJ2-7; no DNA check was done on the table's D call, TRBD1. TRBV1 has pseudogene status. The CDR3 consists of 14 residues. Written as DNA, the CDR3 is TGCACCAGCAATCGAGGGACAGGGGAAGCCGAGCAGTACTTC. This codes for CTSNRGTGEAEQYF.

This rearrangement joins TRBV6-5 to TRBJ1-6, with D unresolved. The CDR3 spans 14 residues. V was trimmed by 2 bases and J by 8 bases, leaving 10 bases between them. CDR1 is MNHEY and CDR2 is SVGAGI in the germline V gene. The CDR3 spells CASSYRWRDSPLHF. CDR3 nucleotides: TGTGCCAGCAGTTACCGGTGGCGGGATTCACCCCTCCACTTT.

The rearrangement uses TRBV18 and TRBJ2-3; 7 nucleotides align to TRBD2. Trimming removed 5 bases from V and 5 bases from J; junction bases left unmatched: 10. CDR1 and CDR2 (germline): KGHSH, LQKENI. CDR3 length: 15 amino acids. The CDR3 bases are TGTGCCAGCTCATATGCCGGGCCGGGGGGAGATACGCAGTATTTT. This encodes CASSYAGPGGDTQYF.

The rearrangement joins TRBV5-1 to TRBJ1-1; possible D gene TRBD1, 5 bases. The CDR3 is made up of 13 amino acids. V shed 4 bases and J shed 3 bases, with 10 bases lying between them. The germline CDR1 and CDR2 sequences are SGHRS and YFSETQ. The CDR3 DNA reads TGCGCCAGCAGCCCTGACAGTCACACTGAAGCTTTCTTT. It codes for CASSPDSHTEAFF.

The rearrangement links TRBV3-1 (or the pseudogene TRBV3-2) to TRBJ2-1; 8 bases map to TRBD2. Per the germline V gene, CDR1 is LGHDT and CDR2 is YNNKEL (reference sequence). The CDR3 sequence is 16 residues long. With V trimmed by 0 bases and J by 2 bases, 3 bases remained unmatched. DNA for the CDR3: TGTGCCAGCAGCCAAGATCATAGCGGGACCTACAATGAGCAGTTCTTC. Encoded protein: CASSQDHSGTYNEQFF.